Below, one T cell receptor (beta chain) is given with its context. Use of 60 Vbeta and 13 Jbeta primers characterized the PCR. Assay: immunoSEQ multiplex PCR; the TCRdb copy retains only in-frame clones and omits some. The data contain about 57,000 clones, around four fifths of them singletons. The sample is drawn from a study of cytomegalovirus exposure and HLA in healthy donors. Trimming removed 0 bases from V and 5 bases from J, with 11 bases in between. The CDR3 totals 14 residues. From germline, CDR1 is SGDLS and CDR2 YYNGEE. The sequenced sample consisted of PBMCs. The source of this sequence is a young woman in good health and CMV-seronegative. This rearrangement joins TRBV9 to TRBJ1-2, with D perhaps TRBD1 (5 bases). In DNA, the CDR3 is TGTGCCAGCAGCGTAGAGGCAGGGTCGTATGGCTACACCTTC. It is translated as CASSVEAGSYGYTF.